The TCR beta chain described here comes from a study of T-cell reconstitution after alpha-beta-depleted transplantation in children. Findings of the study overall: Several hundred expanded graft clones reportedly gave rise to the alpha-beta T cells present about two months after transplant. T-cell numbers and diversity, one year after transplant, stemmed largely from T cells that were newly produced.

TCRbeta library construction was performed incorporating unique molecular identifiers. TCRdb re-called the PCR reads through MiXCR, storing one row per CDR3 protein. The repertoire includes around 800,000 distinct CDR3 sequences, roughly 15% of them detected once, and approximately 4.5% sits in the top ten. Germline lookup yields CDR1 MNHNY and CDR2 SVGAGI (reference sequence). The length of the CDR3 is 13 residues. V was pared by 2 bases and J by 6 bases, with 8 bases between. About this clonotype itself: What it binds is unknown.

This specimen consisted of PBMCs, mostly from graft donor cells, obtained 360 days after TCRalphabeta/CD19-depleted stem cell transplant. This chain uses TRBV6-6 with TRBJ2-1; D is perhaps TRBD2 (5 bases). The TCR was taken from a male patient younger than 18 who had a stem cell transplant for acute lymphoblastic leukemia, so the T cells may come from the graft donor. This chain's CDR3 is CASSYPGLNEQFF. The DNA of the CDR3 is TGTGCCAGCAGTTACCCCGGACTCAATGAGCAGTTCTTC.